This T cell receptor (beta chain) stems from a study of beta chain features in type 1 diabetes. Study-wide findings and caveats: Patients with type 1 diabetes showed fewer VDJ junction insertions and more deletions. Shorter TCRB CDR3s, moderately but significantly so, were found in Type 1 diabetes patients in all four CD4+ subsets.

Donors contributed one heparinised blood draw apiece, averaging about 120 mL. Purities in excess of 95% were seen in all sorted populations. Every isolated RNA sample was fully reverse transcribed, so sequencing captured expressed TCRB transcripts. Profiled with immunoSEQ multiplex PCR; TCRdb holds only in-frame clones, not every one. The sample has approximately 730,000 clones; 10% to 15% are singletons. In this sample, this clone turned up a few times. The antigen is undetermined. This CDR3 is 16 amino acids long. The V end lost 5 bases, the J end lost 3 bases, and 19 bases lay between the germline ends. Germline V gene sequence: CDR1 SEHNR, CDR2 FQNEAQ (reference sequence).

The sequenced material came from naive CD4+ T cells from blood. This rearrangement joins TRBV7-9 to TRBJ1-1; D may be TRBD1 (5 bases). The TCR was taken from a man younger than 35 with type 1 diabetes. CDR3 region: CASSPSRVREDTEAFF. CDR3 coding DNA: TGTGCCAGCAGCCCATCGCGGGTCAGGGAAGACACTGAAGCTTTCTTT.